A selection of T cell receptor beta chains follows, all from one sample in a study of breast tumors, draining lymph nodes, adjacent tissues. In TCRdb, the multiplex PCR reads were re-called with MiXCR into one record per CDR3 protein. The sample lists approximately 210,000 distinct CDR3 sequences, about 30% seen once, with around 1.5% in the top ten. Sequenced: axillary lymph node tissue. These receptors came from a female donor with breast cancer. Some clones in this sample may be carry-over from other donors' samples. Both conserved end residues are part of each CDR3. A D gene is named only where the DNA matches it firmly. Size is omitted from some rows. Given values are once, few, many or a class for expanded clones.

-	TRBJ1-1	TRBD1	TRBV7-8	TGTGCCAGCACCGCGACAGGGGCCACTGAAGCTTTCTTT	CASTATGATEAFF
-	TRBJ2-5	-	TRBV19	TGTGCCAGTAGTATAGTACAGGAGACCCAGTACTTC	CASSIVQETQYF
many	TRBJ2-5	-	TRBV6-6	TGTGCCAGCAGTTACGGGGTTAGGGAGACCCAGTACTTC	CASSYGVRETQYF
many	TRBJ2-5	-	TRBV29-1	TGCAGCGTGGACACGGGTCGAGAGACCCAGTACTTC	CSVDTGRETQYF
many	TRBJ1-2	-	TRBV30	TGTGCCTGGAGCGCACCGGGGGAGGTTGGTGGCTACACCTTC	CAWSAPGEVGGYTF
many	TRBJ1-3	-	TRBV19	TGTGCCAGTAGTATTTGGAACTCTGGAAACACCATATATTTT	CASSIWNSGNTIYF
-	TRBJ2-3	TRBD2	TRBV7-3	TGTGCCAGCAGCTTAGGACTAGCGGGAGTGAGGACAGATACGCAGTATTTT	CASSLGLAGVRTDTQYF
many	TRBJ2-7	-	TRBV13	TGTGCCAGCAGCCGGTTCGACAGGAGGAGCTCCTACGAGCAGTACTTC	CASSRFDRRSSYEQYF
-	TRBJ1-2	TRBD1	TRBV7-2	TGTGCCAGCAGCGCGGCCTCGAGGGGGCCGGATGGCTACACCTTC	CASSAASRGPDGYTF
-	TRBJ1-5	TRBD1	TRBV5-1	TGCGCCAGCAGTAGCGAAAGGGGACAGCCCCCGAGGGGCAATCAGCCCCAGCATTTT	CASSSERGQPPRGNQPQHF
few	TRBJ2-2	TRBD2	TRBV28	TGTGCCAGCACTCCTAGCGGGGACACCGGGGAGCTGTTTTTT	CASTPSGDTGELFF
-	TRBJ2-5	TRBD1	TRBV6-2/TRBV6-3	TGTGCCAGCAGTCACCCTTACGGACAGGGAGAGACCCAGTACTTC	CASSHPYGQGETQYF
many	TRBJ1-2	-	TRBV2	TGTGCCAGCAGTGACGCCGAGGATGGCTACACCTTC	CASSDAEDGYTF
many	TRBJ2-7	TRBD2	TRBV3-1	TGTGCCAGCAGCCAAGCAAGCGGGATTTCCTACGAGCAGTACTTC	CASSQASGISYEQYF
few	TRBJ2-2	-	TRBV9	TGCGCCAGCAGCGTAGCACTGGGAACCGGGAAGCTGTTTTTT	CASSVALGTGKLFF
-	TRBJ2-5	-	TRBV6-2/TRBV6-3	TGTGCCAGCAGTCGGAGGCAGGAGACCCAGTACTTC	CASSRRQETQYF
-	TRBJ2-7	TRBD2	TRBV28	TGTGCCATGCCGGGACTAGACTACGAGCAGTACTTC	CAMPGLDYEQYF
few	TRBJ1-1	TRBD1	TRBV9	TGTGCCAGCAGCGCAAAAAGACAGGGGGCTCACACTGAAGCTTTCTTT	CASSAKRQGAHTEAFF
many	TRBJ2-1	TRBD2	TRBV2	TGTGCCAGCAGTGAGGGGACTAGCGGGAGGAATGAGCAGTTCTTC	CASSEGTSGRNEQFF
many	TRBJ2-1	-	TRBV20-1	TGCAGTGCTCTCCTCCTCGGGGATGAGCAGTTCTTC	CSALLLGDEQFF
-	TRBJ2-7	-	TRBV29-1	TGCAGCGTTGACAACGGGAGAGGGGGCGAGCAGTACTTC	CSVDNGRGGEQYF
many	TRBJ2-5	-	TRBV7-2	TGTGCCAGCAGCAGTAGCGGAGGGGTGACCCAGTACTTC	CASSSSGGVTQYF
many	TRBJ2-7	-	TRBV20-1	TGCAGTGCTAGCATGGCCTACGAGCAGTACTTC	CSASMAYEQYF
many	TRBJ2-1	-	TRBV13	TGTGCCAGCAGCTTAAGGCTCCACTACAATGAGCAGTTCTTC	CASSLRLHYNEQFF